Listed below are T cell receptor beta chains from one sample, sequenced in a study of T cell responses to AZD1222 COVID-19 vaccine. Here immunoSEQ multiplex PCR was the method, and the copy in TCRdb shows in-frame clones only, minus some. The sample carries tens of thousands of clones, approximately 88% recorded once. The sequencing used peripheral blood, collected on day 0 of AZD1222 vaccination. Receptors originate from an adult in good health. Each CDR3 is given with its conserved first and last residue. Fields, in order: D gene, clone size, V gene, CDR3 protein. A D gene is named only where the DNA matches it firmly. Rows give clone size only sometimes, using once, few, many, or a class for an expanded clone.

d_call: -; clone_size: -; v_call: TRBV7-2; cdr3_aa: CASSLVSSDGEPQHF
d_call: TRBD1; clone_size: few; v_call: TRBV19; cdr3_aa: CASSLRQGDEQYF
d_call: -; clone_size: -; v_call: TRBV24-1; cdr3_aa: CATSMPWSGELFF
d_call: -; clone_size: -; v_call: TRBV29-1; cdr3_aa: CSVGHSYEQYF
d_call: -; clone_size: -; v_call: TRBV6-5; cdr3_aa: CASSYSAGEDGYTF
d_call: -; clone_size: -; v_call: TRBV7-9; cdr3_aa: CASSLPRGGYTF
d_call: -; clone_size: once; v_call: TRBV18; cdr3_aa: CASSPGQETQYF
d_call: -; clone_size: -; v_call: TRBV2; cdr3_aa: CASSEGSVNEQYF
d_call: -; clone_size: -; v_call: TRBV2; cdr3_aa: CAIGTDKNNEQFF
d_call: -; clone_size: -; v_call: TRBV5-1; cdr3_aa: CASSSAGSQGLYEQYF
d_call: -; clone_size: few; v_call: TRBV27; cdr3_aa: CANRDRGCEQYF
d_call: TRBD2; clone_size: -; v_call: TRBV29-1; cdr3_aa: CSYGLAGSYEQYF
d_call: -; clone_size: -; v_call: TRBV3-1/TRBV3-2; cdr3_aa: CASSQGSNTEAFF
d_call: TRBD1; clone_size: -; v_call: TRBV27; cdr3_aa: CASSTRGFTGELFF
d_call: -; clone_size: -; v_call: TRBV5-1; cdr3_aa: CASSRTGTTDTQYF
d_call: -; clone_size: -; v_call: TRBV12-2; cdr3_aa: CASRSSVRNTEAFF
d_call: -; clone_size: -; v_call: TRBV28; cdr3_aa: CASRLRTALYEQYF
d_call: -; clone_size: -; v_call: TRBV9; cdr3_aa: CASSAYSGNNQPQHF
d_call: -; clone_size: -; v_call: TRBV5-4; cdr3_aa: CASSLQGGPTDTQYF
d_call: -; clone_size: -; v_call: TRBV16; cdr3_aa: CASSPVTRETNTEAFF
d_call: -; clone_size: once; v_call: TRBV6-1; cdr3_aa: CASSEYGVQHQPQHF